The T cell receptor (beta chain) described here comes from a study of PD-1 and CTLA-4 blockade in melanoma. Germline V CDR1 and CDR2: MNHEY, SMNVEV (reference sequence). The CDR3 totals 14 residues. V dropped 2 bases and J dropped 5; count of bases not matched to a gene: 6. The data were produced by immunoSEQ multiplex PCR, yet TCRdb's version contains in-frame clones alone and is incomplete. The sample lists about 28,000 clones; around nine tenths were seen once. This clonotype was sampled from a human donor with melanoma. The J gene is TRBJ2-7, the V gene TRBV27, with 7 positions matching TRBD1. Specimen: CD8+ T cells from peripheral blood, collected before anti-PD-1 treatment. The CDR3 region has the DNA TGTGCCAGCAGTTTAGGGACAGAAATCCACGAGCAGTACTTC. This codes for CASSLGTEIHEQYF.